Each of the 11 T cell receptor beta chains below was sequenced from the same sample in a study of T cell repertoires in cytomegalovirus infection. TCRdb called the reads again in MiXCR, with one record for every CDR3 protein. Altogether 150,000 to 200,000 distinct CDR3 sequences are present, more than 9% being singletons, with the ten largest covering 4.6%. Input material: PBMCs. Receptors were obtained from a human donor in good health (CMV status not recorded). Some clones in this sample may be carry-over from other donors' samples.

This clonotype was counted at least ten times. The CDR3 sequence is CASSDRAGANVLTF. CDR3 nucleotide sequence: TGTGCCAGCTCCGACAGGGCCGGGGCCAACGTCCTGACTTTC. The chain employs TRBV28 and TRBJ2-6; 7 bases fit TRBD1. With 8 bases clipped from V and 4 bases from J, the junction kept 5 bases outside the gene matches. Germline assignment: CDR1 MDHEN and CDR2 SYDVKM. This CDR3 comprises 14 residues.

This clonotype was counted ten times or more. V and J are TRBV7-2 and TRBJ2-5, with 7 bases fitting TRBD2. The CDR3 length is 16 residues. Germline trimming cut 1 base from V and 0 bases from J; bases unmatched to any gene: 5. Germline values: CDR1 SGHTA, CDR2 FQGNSA. CDR3 residues: CASSLGLAGYQETQYF. DNA of the CDR3: TGTGCCAGCAGCTTAGGATTAGCGGGTTACCAAGAGACCCAGTACTTC.

This clonotype has a count of ten or more. The gene calls are TRBV12-3 or TRBV12-4 and TRBJ2-1, with D uncertain. The CDR3 extends over 11 amino acids. The V end lost 5 bases, the J end lost 9 bases, and 8 bases lay between the germline ends. The CDR3 DNA is TGTGCCAGCAGTCCGTGGGGTGAGCAGTTCTTC. Translating it yields CASSPWGEQFF.

The genes are TRBV20-1 and TRBJ2-5, with 8 positions matching TRBD2. Germline V lookup: CDR1 DFQATT, CDR2 SNEGSKA (reference sequence). Losses at the gene ends were 6 bases for V and 5 bases for J; bases not matched to a gene: 14. This CDR3 has 15 amino acids. In nucleotides, the CDR3 is TGCAGTGCCCCAACTCAACTAGCGGTCAGGGAGACCCAGTACTTC. Translating gives CSAPTQLAVRETQYF.

This clonotype was detected only a few times. This chain links TRBV5-1 with TRBJ1-2; possibly TRBD1 for D (5 bases). Trimming pared 7 bases from V and 4 bases from J, leaving 23 bases between. The V gene's germline CDR1 is SGHRS and CDR2 YFSETQ. The CDR3 has 16 amino acids. The CDR3 region is CASSGGGNFEVYGYTF. In DNA, the CDR3 is TGCGCCAGCTCGGGGGGGGGGAACTTCGAAGTCTATGGCTACACCTTC.

This clonotype was counted at least ten times. The chain employs TRBV12-3 or TRBV12-4 and TRBJ1-6; the D gene is possibly TRBD1 (5 bases). Deletions cut 6 bases from V and 0 bases from J, with 21 bases between. The CDR3 contains 19 residues. The CDR3 protein is CASRPSLGTASSYNSPLHF. The CDR3 DNA reads as TGTGCCAGCAGACCTTCCCTCGGGACGGCGAGCTCCTATAATTCACCCCTCCACTTT.

This clonotype was observed many times. J is TRBJ2-7 and V is TRBV6-2 or TRBV6-3, with D possibly TRBD1 on 5 matching bases. Trimming shortened V by 4 bases and J by 9 bases, and 22 bases separated the two germline ends. This CDR3 region has 15 residues. The germline V gene has CDR1 MNHEY and CDR2 SVGEGT. Here the CDR3 DNA reads TGTGCCAGCAGTTTTGGCTCTCGTCCAGGGATCGGGCAGTACTTC. Its protein product is CASSFGSRPGIGQYF.

This clonotype was found many times. The V call is TRBV6-2 or TRBV6-3, the J call TRBJ2-1, with TRBD2 matching 11 bases. Germline CDR1 is MNHEY and CDR2 is SVGEGT. Germline trimming cut 7 bases from V and 6 bases from J; bases unmatched to any gene: 8. The CDR3 length is 15 residues. CDR3 in amino acids: CASTPPGTSGNEQFF. Written as DNA, the CDR3 is TGTGCCAGCACCCCGCCGGGGACTAGCGGCAATGAGCAGTTCTTC.

In this sample, this clonotype turned up many times. The chain joins TRBV7-2 to TRBJ2-3, with 9 bases identical to TRBD2. Germline CDR1 is SGHTA and CDR2 is FQGNSA. V trimming: 6 bases; J trimming: 6 bases; junction bases outside the gene matches: 7. CDR3 length: 14 residues. Here the CDR3 reads CASSRTSATDTQYF. The CDR3 DNA follows: TGTGCCAGCAGTCGGACTAGCGCAACCGATACGCAGTATTTT.

This clonotype was seen ten or more times. The chain joins TRBV7-2 to TRBJ1-6, with D hard to call. V was trimmed by 4 bases and J by 10 bases, leaving 11 bases between them. Looked up from germline, CDR1 is SGHTA and CDR2 is FQGNSA. The CDR3 contains 13 residues. The CDR3 reads CASSSAGVSPLHF. The CDR3 nucleotides are TGTGCCAGCAGCTCCGCCGGGGTCTCACCCCTCCACTTT.

This clonotype was observed a handful of times. This rearrangement joins TRBV6-5 to TRBJ2-7; D perhaps matches TRBD2 (5 bases). V dropped 3 bases and J dropped 4 bases, with 16 bases sitting between them. Germline loops: CDR1 MNHEY, CDR2 SVGAGI. CDR3 length: 15 amino acids. In DNA form, the CDR3 reads TGTGCCAGCAGTTATTCCAGCGAGGGTATTTACGAGCAGTACTTC. This sequence encodes CASSYSSEGIYEQYF.